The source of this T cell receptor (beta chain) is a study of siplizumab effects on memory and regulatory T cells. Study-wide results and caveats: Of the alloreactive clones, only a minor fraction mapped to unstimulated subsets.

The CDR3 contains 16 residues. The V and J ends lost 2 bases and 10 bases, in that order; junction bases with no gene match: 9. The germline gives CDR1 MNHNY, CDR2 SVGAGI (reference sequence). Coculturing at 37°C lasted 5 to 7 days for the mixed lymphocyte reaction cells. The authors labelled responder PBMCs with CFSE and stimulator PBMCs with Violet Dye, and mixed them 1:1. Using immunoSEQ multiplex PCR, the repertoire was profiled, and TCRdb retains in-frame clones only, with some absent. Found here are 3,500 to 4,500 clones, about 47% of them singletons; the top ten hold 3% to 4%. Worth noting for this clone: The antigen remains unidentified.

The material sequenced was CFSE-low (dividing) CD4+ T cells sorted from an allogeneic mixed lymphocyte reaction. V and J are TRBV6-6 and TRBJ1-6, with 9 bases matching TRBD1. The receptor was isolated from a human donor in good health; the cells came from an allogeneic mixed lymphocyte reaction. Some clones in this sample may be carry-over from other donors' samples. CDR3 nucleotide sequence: TGTGCCAGCAGTTACGATTGGGGGACAGGGACCTCACCCCTCCACTTT. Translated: CASSYDWGTGTSPLHF.